Presented here are 30 T cell receptor beta chains from one specimen sequenced in a study of T cell changes during pregnancy in multiple sclerosis. Profiling relied on immunoSEQ multiplex PCR, and the TCRdb table lists in-frame clones only, not all of them. The repertoire consists of over 45,000 clones, with 92% occurring once and the leading ten covering just over 0.55%. The specimen comprised CD4+ T cells from peripheral blood mononuclear cells, sampled after pregnancy. Receptors were obtained from a female donor with multiple sclerosis, enrolled in a pregnancy study.

This clone showed up just a few times. J is TRBJ1-1 and V is TRBV18, with D unclear. V lost 3 bases to trimming and J lost 0 bases, with 5 bases between them. Germline loops: CDR1 KGHSH, CDR2 LQKENI. This CDR3 spans 13 amino acids. CDR3 nucleotide sequence: TGTGCCAGCTCACCTACAATGAACACTGAAGCTTTCTTT. It yields the protein CASSPTMNTEAFF.

The V gene is TRBV7-3, the J gene TRBJ1-1, with D hard to call. The CDR3 sequence is 14 residues long. Trimming took 6 bases from V and 1 from J, leaving 12 bases between them. Germline CDR1 is SGHTA and CDR2 is FQGTGA. DNA for the CDR3: TGTGCCAGCAGTCTCGCCGGAGCGAACACTGAAGCTTTCTTT. This encodes CASSLAGANTEAFF. The entire variable domain, with the rest obtained from reference TRBV7-3 and TRBJ1-1, is as follows: GAGVSQTPSNKVTEKGKYVELRCDPISGHTALYWYRQSLGQGPEFLIYFQGTGAADDSGLPNDRFFAVRPEGSVSTLKIQRTERGDSAVYLCASSLAGANTEAFFGQGTRLTVV.

This chain joins TRBV6-5 and TRBJ2-1; 10 nucleotides align to TRBD2. Trimming at V came to 0 bases and at J to 6 bases, leaving 5 bases not matched to a gene. This CDR3 is built from 16 residues. Germline V gene lookup returns CDR1 MNHEY and CDR2 SVGAGI. Here the CDR3 reads CASSYSVAGGGNEQFF. CDR3 DNA: TGTGCCAGCAGTTACTCGGTAGCGGGAGGTGGCAATGAGCAGTTCTTC.

Only a few counts were recorded for this clone. The V call is TRBV4-3, the J call TRBJ2-3; TRBD2 matches 8 bases. V was clipped by 0 bases and J by 0 bases; unmatched bases: 8. From germline, CDR1 is LGHNA and CDR2 YSLEER. The CDR3 is 18 residues long. The CDR3 sequence is CASSQEAHLAGSTDTQYF. The DNA of the CDR3 is TGCGCCAGCAGCCAAGAAGCTCATCTAGCGGGTAGCACAGATACGCAGTATTTT.

The rearrangement links TRBV5-1 to TRBJ2-2; D is perhaps TRBD1 (6 bases). Germline V lookup: CDR1 SGHRS, CDR2 YFSETQ. The V gene lost 0 bases and the J gene lost 1 base, with 7 bases spanning the gap. The CDR3 is 15 residues long. The chain's CDR3 is CASSLVTGNTGELFF. Written as DNA, the CDR3 is TGCGCCAGCAGCTTGGTGACAGGGAACACCGGGGAGCTGTTTTTT.

This clone was recorded only once. The chain couples TRBV11-3 to TRBJ2-1, with 13 bases matching TRBD2. The J segment lost 6 bases and the V segment lost 3 bases, leaving 2 bases of the junction unmatched. There are 15 residues in the CDR3. In germline, CDR1 is SGHNT, CDR2 YENEEA. CDR3 DNA sequence: TGTGCCAGCAGCTTGGGGACTAGCGGGGCCAATGAGCAGTTCTTC. Protein sequence: CASSLGTSGANEQFF.

The rearrangement uses TRBV10-3 and TRBJ1-5, with unresolved D. The CDR3 covers 13 residues. Trimming pared 4 bases from V and 6 bases from J, leaving 10 bases between. Germline loops: CDR1 ENHRY, CDR2 SYGVKD. The CDR3 loop reads CAISGYRGQPQHF. In DNA, the CDR3 is TGTGCCATCAGTGGGTATCGGGGTCAGCCCCAGCATTTT.

This rearrangement joins TRBV9 to TRBJ2-1, with 13 bases identical to TRBD2. The germline CDR1 and CDR2 sequences are SGDLS and YYNGEE. The CDR3 spans 17 residues. V lost 1 base and J lost 5; bases outside the gene matches: 6. The CDR3 reads CASSVTSGRAADNEQFF. As DNA, the CDR3 is TGTGCCAGCAGCGTAACTAGCGGGAGGGCCGCAGACAATGAGCAGTTCTTC.

The chain has TRBV4-3 and TRBJ2-7; D remains unclear. The V gene's germline CDR1 is LGHNA and CDR2 YSLEER. V dropped 1 base and J dropped 0 bases, with 7 bases sitting between them. This CDR3 comprises 14 residues. CDR3 sequence (DNA): TGCGCCAGCAGCCAAGCACTCAACTCCTACGAGCAGTACTTC. It is translated as CASSQALNSYEQYF.

This rearrangement joins TRBV6-1 to TRBJ1-5; the match to TRBD1 covers 7 bases. CDR1 MNHNS and CDR2 SASEGT come from the germline V gene. The CDR3 length is 13 residues. J lost 6 bases, V lost 6 bases, and 5 bases had no gene match. The CDR3 spells CASRDRATQPQHF. For the CDR3, the DNA is TGTGCCAGCAGAGACAGGGCAACTCAGCCCCAGCATTTT.

This clone was observed a few times. The chain has TRBV7-2 and TRBJ2-1; perhaps TRBD2 as D (6 bases). The CDR3 length is 15 residues. The V gene lost 2 bases and the J gene lost 6 bases, with 14 bases spanning the gap. Germline assignment: CDR1 SGHTA and CDR2 FQGNSA. CDR3 in DNA: TGTGCCAGCAGCTTAAACCACGGGAGACTCAATGAGCAGTTCTTC. Amino acid sequence: CASSLNHGRLNEQFF.

This clone was picked up one time. J is TRBJ1-1 and V is TRBV11-1; D perhaps matches TRBD1 (5 bases). The V end was cut by 3 bases, the J end by 2 bases, with 25 bases between. Germline V lookup: CDR1 SGHAT, CDR2 FQDESV (reference sequence). The CDR3 covers 19 residues. The CDR3 region is CASSLGRGPFSHRNTEAFF. The CDR3 DNA reads as TGTGCCAGCAGCTTGGGGCGAGGCCCCTTCTCGCATCGCAACACTGAAGCTTTCTTT.

The rearrangement uses TRBV20-1 and TRBJ1-2, with 8 bases fitting TRBD1. V shed 6 bases and J 8 bases; nucleotides not matched to a gene: 5. CDR1 and CDR2 from the germline V gene are DFQATT and SNEGSKA (reference sequence). CDR3 length: 11 residues. CDR3 region: CSAWTGSGYTF. CDR3 in DNA: TGCAGTGCATGGACAGGGAGCGGCTACACCTTC.

This clone was picked up one time. This sequence joins TRBV11-1 and TRBJ2-5; D possibly corresponds to TRBD1 (5 bases). This CDR3 has 12 amino acids. V gave up 6 bases and J gave up 6 bases, with 11 bases separating them. CDR1 is SGHAT, CDR2 FQDESV, per germline (reference sequence). CDR3 region: CASRQDTKTQYF. The CDR3 DNA sequence: TGTGCCAGCAGGCAGGACACAAAGACCCAGTACTTC.

V is TRBV2 and J is TRBJ2-1; TRBD2 matches at 11 bases. The length of the CDR3 is 14 residues. With 7 bases clipped from V and 7 bases from J, the junction kept 6 bases outside the gene matches. Looked up from germline, CDR1 is SNHLY and CDR2 is FYNNEI. The CDR3 DNA follows: TGTGCCAGCAACCGACTAGCGGGATTGAATGAGCAGTTCTTC. Amino acids: CASNRLAGLNEQFF.

The chain uses TRBV7-9 and TRBJ2-1; no definite D call. The CDR3 runs 14 residues. V dropped 5 bases and J dropped 1 base, with 9 bases sitting between them. Per the germline V gene, CDR1 is SEHNR and CDR2 is FQNEAQ (reference sequence). CDR3 nucleotides: TGTGCCAGCAGCAAGGAGACTTCCTACAATGAGCAGTTCTTC. Translated, it gives CASSKETSYNEQFF.

V gene TRBV6-6 combines with J gene TRBJ2-2, with TRBD2 matching 9 bases. Per the germline V gene, CDR1 is MNHNY and CDR2 is SVGAGI (reference sequence). With V trimmed by 6 bases and J by 6 bases, 8 bases remained unmatched. CDR3 length equals 15 residues. The CDR3 sequence is CASSPGLANAGELFF. CDR3 in DNA: TGTGCCAGCAGCCCGGGACTAGCTAACGCCGGGGAGCTGTTTTTT.

This rearrangement joins TRBV7-2 to TRBJ1-2, with 7 bases identical to TRBD1. The junction had 6 bases not matched to a gene; V was cut back by 0 bases and J by 8 bases. The germline V gene encodes CDR1 SGHTA and CDR2 FQGNSA. The CDR3 contains 14 residues. The CDR3 here is CASSLAGTVRGYTF. The CDR3 DNA reads as TGTGCCAGCAGCTTAGCCGGGACAGTCAGAGGCTACACCTTC.

This clone has just one count. At the DNA level, this CDR3 is encoded by other sequences in the same sample as well. The chain uses TRBV9 and TRBJ2-3; D is ambiguous. Trimming pared 0 bases from V and 0 bases from J, leaving 8 bases between. CDR3 size: 15 residues. Per the germline V gene, CDR1 is SGDLS and CDR2 is YYNGEE. CDR3 nucleotides: TGTGCCAGCAGCGTAGTGGCGGCTAGCACAGATACGCAGTATTTT. Protein sequence: CASSVVAASTDTQYF.

This clone ranks as medium-sized (0.01 to 0.1%). Written as DNA, the CDR3 is TGTGCCAGCAGTGTGGAGGAAGGCACTGAAGCTTTCTTT. This gives the protein CASSVEEGTEAFF. The V call is TRBV2, the J call TRBJ1-1; no definite D call. This CDR3 has 13 residues. Germline assignment: CDR1 SNHLY and CDR2 FYNNEI. V was trimmed by 4 bases and J by 4 bases, leaving 10 bases between them.

This chain joins TRBV7-2 and TRBJ2-7, with TRBD1 matching over 8 bases. The germline V gene has CDR1 SGHTA and CDR2 FQGNSA. V dropped 5 bases and J dropped 5; count of bases not matched to a gene: 5. The CDR3 runs 13 residues. The CDR3 here is CASSTDRANEQYF. CDR3 coding DNA: TGTGCCAGCAGCACGGACAGGGCTAACGAGCAGTACTTC.

The CDR3 DNA sequence: TGTGCCAGCAGCTTAGCGGGAGTAACAAATGAGCAGTTCTTC. Its translation is CASSLAGVTNEQFF. The chain carries TRBV11-2 and TRBJ2-1, with a weak D call TRBD2 (6 bases). Trimming shortened V by 1 base and J by 7 bases, and 11 bases separated the two germline ends. Germline CDR1 reads SGHAT; CDR2 reads FQNNGV. The CDR3 spans 14 residues.

The gene calls are TRBV7-2 and TRBJ1-2; possible D gene TRBD1, 5 bases. The V and J ends lost 7 bases and 7 bases respectively, with 13 bases between them. The CDR3 is made up of 12 amino acids. Per the germline V gene, CDR1 is SGHTA and CDR2 is FQGNSA. The CDR3 spells CASTVSRVGYTF. CDR3 sequence (DNA): TGTGCCAGCACCGTAAGCAGGGTTGGCTACACCTTC.

This chain uses TRBV7-3 with TRBJ2-7, with 8 bases identical to TRBD2. Per germline, CDR1 SGHTA and CDR2 FQGTGA. The CDR3 runs 16 residues. V lost 5 bases to trimming and J lost 0 bases; unmatched junction nucleotides: 9. The CDR3 DNA is TGTGCCAGCAGCCCGGGGGGGACTAAGAGCTCCTACGAGCAGTACTTC. Its protein product is CASSPGGTKSSYEQYF. Full variable domain (remainder filled in from reference TRBV7-3 and TRBJ2-7): GAGVSQTPSNKVTEKGKYVELRCDPISGHTALYWYRQSLGQGPEFLIYFQGTGAADDSGLPNDRFFAVRPEGSVSTLKIQRTERGDSAVYLCASSPGGTKSSYEQYFGPGTRLTVT.

The CDR3 nucleotides read TGTGCCAGTAGTATAGGGGGACAGGTTGGCGTCTATGGCTACACCTTC. Amino acids: CASSIGGQVGVYGYTF. This chain connects TRBV19 to TRBJ1-2; 8 nucleotides match TRBD1. Germline trimming cut 1 base from V and 4 bases from J; bases unmatched to any gene: 8. This CDR3 is 16 amino acids long. CDR1 is LNHDA and CDR2 is SQIVND in the germline V gene (reference sequence). Full variable domain (remainder filled in from reference TRBV19 and TRBJ1-2): DGGITQSPKYLFRKEGQNVTLSCEQNLNHDAMYWYRQDPGQGLRLIYYSQIVNDFQKGDIAEGYSVSREKKESFPLTVTSAQKNPTAFYLCASSIGGQVGVYGYTFGSGTRLTVV.

J is TRBJ1-5 and V is TRBV28, with 7 bases lining up with TRBD1. The CDR3 has 15 amino acids. Germline lookup yields CDR1 MDHEN and CDR2 SYDVKM. J was trimmed by 7 bases and V by 3 bases; bases with no gene match: 9. The CDR3 loop is CASSFWDRIGQPQHF. CDR3 DNA: TGTGCCAGCAGTTTTTGGGACAGAATAGGCCAGCCCCAGCATTTT.

The V call is TRBV18, the J call TRBJ1-1, with D tentatively TRBD1 (5 bases). Germline V gene data show CDR1 as KGHSH and CDR2 as LQKENI. V lost 4 bases and J lost 5, with 17 bases in between. The length of the CDR3 is 15 residues. CDR3 region: CASSLGGTLGTEAFF. CDR3 bases: TGTGCCAGCTCACTCGGGGGGACCCTGGGGACTGAAGCTTTCTTT.

The chain couples TRBV7-9 to TRBJ2-1, with 9 bases lining up with TRBD2. Losses at the gene ends were 3 bases for V and 0 bases for J; bases not matched to a gene: 3. There are 16 residues in the CDR3. Looked up from germline, CDR1 is SEHNR and CDR2 is FQNEAQ (reference sequence). The CDR3 loop is CASSFSGSGSYNEQFF. The CDR3 nucleotides are TGTGCCAGCAGCTTTAGCGGGAGCGGCTCCTACAATGAGCAGTTCTTC.

This chain connects TRBV2 to TRBJ1-5, with D perhaps matching TRBD1 (6 bases). The CDR3 covers 13 residues. Germline-derived CDR1 and CDR2 are SNHLY and FYNNEI. The V end lost 3 bases, the J end lost 6 bases, and 9 bases lay between the germline ends. CDR3 protein: CASSDTGFQPQHF. The CDR3, as DNA: TGTGCCAGCAGTGATACAGGGTTTCAGCCCCAGCATTTT.

The J gene is TRBJ1-1, the V gene TRBV28; D not resolved. Per germline, CDR1 MDHEN and CDR2 SYDVKM. The CDR3 consists of 11 residues. V was trimmed by 2 bases and J by 8 bases, leaving 6 bases between them. CDR3 in DNA: TGTGCCAGCAGTTTAAACAGAGAAGCTTTCTTT. Amino acid sequence: CASSLNREAFF.